These 30 T cell receptor beta chains came from one sample sequenced in a study of T cells after yellow fever vaccination. TCRdb used MiXCR to reprocess the 5' RACE reads, holding one entry per CDR3 protein. The sample records fewer than 400,000 distinct CDR3 sequences, 6.2% being singletons. The sample consisted of PBMCs, taken 5 days after the yellow fever booster vaccination. The receptor set was obtained from a man between 25 and 39 years old who received the YFV17D yellow fever vaccine.

The sample holds many counts of this clonotype. The CDR3 protein is CASSSGGRAIETQYF. The CDR3 nucleotides read TGCGCCAGCAGCTCGGGCGGGAGGGCCATAGAGACCCAGTACTTC. The chain is built from TRBV5-1 and TRBJ2-5, with TRBD2 matching 9 bases. Germline loops: CDR1 SGHRS, CDR2 YFSETQ. The CDR3 is 15 residues long. V lost 3 bases and J lost 4; bases outside the gene matches: 7.

In its sample, this clonotype was seen many times. J is TRBJ2-3 and V is TRBV6-5, with D perhaps matching TRBD1 (5 bases). Germline CDR1 reads MNHEY; CDR2 reads SVGAGI. This CDR3 contains 13 residues. Trimming shortened V by 2 bases and J by 10 bases, and 13 bases separated the two germline ends. The CDR3 bases are TGTGCCAGCAGTTACGGGCAGGACATGCCGCAGTATTTT. Protein: CASSYGQDMPQYF.

The table lists this clonotype with many counts. The gene calls are TRBV15 and TRBJ2-1; the match to TRBD1 covers 10 bases. V lost 1 base and J lost 1; bases outside the gene matches: 1. The CDR3 runs 16 residues. Looked up from germline, CDR1 is LNHNV and CDR2 is YYDKDF (reference sequence). CDR3 nucleotide sequence: TGTGCCACCAGCAGAGGACAGGGGGCTTCCTACAATGAGCAGTTCTTC. Translation gives CATSRGQGASYNEQFF.

This clonotype appeared a few times. The V call is TRBV29-1, the J call TRBJ2-3, with D unresolved. V gave up 6 bases and J gave up 4 bases, with 11 bases separating them. This CDR3 contains 12 residues. Germline V CDR1 and CDR2: SQVTM, ANQGSEA. CDR3 nucleotides: TGCAGCGTATTTCTAAGGGCAGATACGCAGTATTTT. This codes for CSVFLRADTQYF.

About this clonotype itself: This may stem from a read error, because a much larger clone lies one nucleotide away. The CDR3 DNA follows: TGTGCCAGCGGTTACAGGGGGTACAATGAGCAGTTCTTC. It encodes CASGYRGYNEQFF. The V call is TRBV6-5, the J call TRBJ2-1; 8 bases agree with TRBD1. This CDR3 has 13 amino acids. Germline V gives CDR1 MNHEY, CDR2 SVGAGI.

The sample holds many counts of this clonotype. The V and J genes are TRBV7-2 and TRBJ2-1; D gene uncertain. Trimming removed 4 bases from V and 0 bases from J, with 13 bases in between. Germline V gives CDR1 SGHTA, CDR2 FQGNSA. This CDR3 contains 16 residues. CDR3 sequence reads: CASSSMWQSSYNEQFF. The CDR3 bases are TGTGCCAGCAGCTCCATGTGGCAGTCCTCCTACAATGAGCAGTTCTTC.

The V and J genes are TRBV5-1 and TRBJ2-2; D gene unclear. Per germline, CDR1 SGHRS and CDR2 YFSETQ. Deletions cut 1 base from V and 3 bases from J, with 10 bases between. The CDR3 is 15 residues long. The CDR3 nucleotides read TGCGCCAGCAGCTTGAGAATCCACGACACCGGGGAGCTGTTTTTT. Residues: CASSLRIHDTGELFF.

The genes are TRBV20-1 and TRBJ2-2; no firm D call. The V gene lost 3 bases and the J gene lost 0 bases, with 14 bases spanning the gap. The germline V gene has CDR1 DFQATT and CDR2 SNEGSKA (reference sequence). This CDR3 spans 16 amino acids. CDR3 DNA: TGCAGTGCTAGGGTTACCCAACCCGCGAACACCGGGGAGCTGTTTTTT. Translation gives CSARVTQPANTGELFF.

This clonotype has just a few counts. The chain couples TRBV7-9 to TRBJ2-7; no clear D. Between the trimmed V and J ends, which lost 4 bases and 4 bases, there was a span of 8 bases. The CDR3 consists of 12 residues. CDR1 is SEHNR and CDR2 is FQNEAQ in the germline V gene (reference sequence). Here the CDR3 reads CASSSREYEQYF. CDR3 bases: TGTGCCAGCAGCTCGAGAGAATACGAGCAGTACTTC. The whole variable domain, remainder taken from reference TRBV7-9 and TRBJ2-7, is DTGVSQNPRHKITKRGQNVTFRCDPISEHNRLYWYRQTLGQGPEFLTYFQNEAQLEKSRLLSDRFSAERPKGSFSTLEIQRTEQGDSAMYLCASSSREYEQYFGPGTRLTVT.

V is TRBV6-1 and J is TRBJ1-2; D is undetermined. Germline assignment: CDR1 MNHNS and CDR2 SASEGT. Trimming cost V 5 bases and J 8 bases, with 15 bases left between them. This CDR3 is 13 amino acids long. Written as DNA, the CDR3 is TGTGCCAGCAGTATATTCCCCTCGGAGGGCTACACCTTC. Its translation is CASSIFPSEGYTF.

This clonotype was detected only a few times. This chain connects TRBV10-3 to TRBJ2-1; possibly TRBD2 for D (5 bases). The germline V gene has CDR1 ENHRY and CDR2 SYGVKD. Trimming shortened V by 4 bases and J by 10 bases, and 11 bases separated the two germline ends. The length of the CDR3 is 12 residues. CDR3 protein: CAISAGIDEQFF. DNA of the CDR3: TGTGCCATCAGTGCCGGGATTGACGAGCAGTTCTTC.

This clonotype was seen many times. This rearrangement joins TRBV7-9 to TRBJ2-7; D may be TRBD2 (6 bases). Germline V lookup: CDR1 SEHNR, CDR2 FQNEAQ (reference sequence). Trimming cost V 5 bases and J 3 bases, with 14 bases left between them. The length of the CDR3 is 14 residues. CDR3 sequence (DNA): TGTGCCAGCAGCCTGACCGGGACTTACTACGAGCAGTACTTC. Translating gives CASSLTGTYYEQYF.

The sample holds a few counts of this clonotype. Just one base apart from a much larger clone, this may be a read error. The V gene is TRBV20-1, the J gene TRBJ2-1; a possible D gene is TRBD2 (6 bases). This CDR3 has 16 residues. Germline V lookup: CDR1 DFQATT, CDR2 SNEGSKA (reference sequence). For the CDR3, the DNA is TGCTGTGCTAGAGTCCCCCGCGGGGATTTGATGAATGAGCAGTTCTTC. Protein: CCARVPRGDLMNEQFF.

This clonotype was found many times. The chain combines TRBV12-3 or TRBV12-4 with TRBJ2-7; D gene uncertain. V dropped 6 bases and J dropped 7 bases, with 16 bases sitting between them. The CDR3 sequence is 13 residues long. Here the CDR3 DNA reads TGTGCCAGCAGCACGATGTTGACGGGTGAGCAGTACTTC. Translated, it gives CASSTMLTGEQYF.

This clonotype was recorded many times. The CDR3 sequence is CSAGSQRNEQYF. DNA for the CDR3: TGCAGCGCCGGCTCTCAGAGGAACGAGCAGTACTTC. The rearrangement joins TRBV29-1 to TRBJ2-7; unclear D gene. Per the germline V gene, CDR1 is SQVTM and CDR2 is ANQGSEA. V lost 7 bases, J lost 5 bases, and 15 bases lay in between. The CDR3 is 12 amino acids.

V gene TRBV11-1 combines with J gene TRBJ2-2; the match to TRBD2 covers 14 bases. Germline CDR1 and CDR2: SGHAT and FQDESV (reference sequence). Trimming took 4 bases from V and 0 from J; bases not matched to a gene: 7. CDR3 length: 19 residues. The CDR3 here is CASSSPGLAGAANTGELFF. Here the CDR3 DNA reads TGTGCCAGCAGCTCTCCGGGACTAGCGGGGGCCGCGAACACCGGGGAGCTGTTTTTT. Full variable domain (rest looked up from reference TRBV11-1 and TRBJ2-2): EAEVAQSPRYKITEKSQAVAFWCDPISGHATLYWYRQILGQGPELLVQFQDESVVDDSQLPKDRFSAERLKGVDSTLKIQPAELGDSAMYLCASSSPGLAGAANTGELFFGEGSRLTVL.

The table lists this clonotype with a few counts. Here the CDR3 DNA reads TGCGCCAGCAGCTCGGGGACAGGGACCACTGAAGCTTTCTTT. Its protein product is CASSSGTGTTEAFF. The chain carries TRBV5-1 and TRBJ1-1, with 9 bases fitting TRBD1. CDR3 length: 14 residues. With 3 bases clipped from V and 4 bases from J, the junction kept 4 bases outside the gene matches. The V gene's germline CDR1 is SGHRS and CDR2 YFSETQ. The full variable domain, completed using reference TRBV5-1 and TRBJ1-1, is KAGVTQTPRYLIKTRGQQVTLSCSPISGHRSVSWYQQTPGQGLQFLFEYFSETQRNKGNFPGRFSGRQFSNSRSEMNVSTLELGDSALYLCASSSGTGTTEAFFGQGTRLTVV.

This clonotype was counted many times. This rearrangement joins TRBV2 to TRBJ2-1; the match to TRBD2 covers 11 bases. In germline, CDR1 is SNHLY, CDR2 FYNNEI. This CDR3 has 15 amino acids. The V and J ends lost 7 bases and 5 bases, in that order; junction bases with no gene match: 7. The chain's CDR3 is CASNKLAGVNNEQFF. In DNA, the CDR3 is TGTGCCAGCAATAAACTAGCGGGAGTAAACAATGAGCAGTTCTTC.

This clonotype was detected a few times. The rearrangement links TRBV20-1 to TRBJ2-5; 8 bases fit TRBD1. Germline CDR1 reads DFQATT; CDR2 reads SNEGSKA (reference sequence). V lost 6 bases, J lost 5 bases, and 8 bases stayed unmatched. The CDR3 contains 13 residues. The CDR3: CSALGTGLETQYF. The CDR3 coding sequence is TGCAGTGCACTAGGGACAGGATTGGAGACCCAGTACTTC.

A few counts support this clonotype. The V and J genes are TRBV11-2 and TRBJ2-5; D gene unclear. Germline V lookup: CDR1 SGHAT, CDR2 FQNNGV. CDR3 length: 15 amino acids. V shed 4 bases and J shed 7 bases, with 19 bases lying between them. CDR3 sequence reads: CASSSRAGVVGTQYF. The CDR3 DNA follows: TGTGCCAGCAGCTCAAGGGCTGGGGTGGTCGGGACCCAGTACTTC. The entire variable domain, with the rest obtained from reference TRBV11-2 and TRBJ2-5, is as follows: EAGVAQSPRYKIIEKRQSVAFWCNPISGHATLYWYQQILGQGPKLLIQFQNNGVVDDSQLPKDRFSAERLKGVDSTLKIQPAKLEDSAVYLCASSSRAGVVGTQYFGPGTRLLVL.

V is TRBV6-2 or TRBV6-3 and J is TRBJ2-1; 7 bases are shared with TRBD1. J gave up 6 bases and V 6 bases, and 14 bases lay outside the gene matches. The CDR3 is 16 residues long. CDR1 is MNHEY, CDR2 SVGEGT, per germline. The CDR3 region is CASRYDRVYTINEQFF. The CDR3 nucleotides are TGTGCCAGCAGGTATGACAGGGTGTATACGATCAATGAGCAGTTCTTC.

The rearrangement links TRBV29-1 to TRBJ2-7; D not certain. This CDR3 has 15 residues. Trimming took 5 bases from V and 3 from J, leaving 20 bases between them. Germline V gene lookup returns CDR1 SQVTM and CDR2 ANQGSEA. CDR3 DNA sequence: TGCAGCGTTATCCCCCTCAAAGCCCCCAACTACGAGCAGTACTTC. Amino acid sequence: CSVIPLKAPNYEQYF.

On this clonotype itself: One junction end disagrees with the germline gene, perhaps due to a read error. The CDR3 region has the DNA TGTGCCAGCAGATCTCCGGGACAGGGGCAAGAGACCCAGTCCTTC. The encoded protein is CASRSPGQGQETQSF. This sequence joins TRBV6-1 and TRBJ2-5; 10 bases align to TRBD1. The CDR3 covers 15 residues. Germline V gene lookup returns CDR1 MNHNS and CDR2 SASEGT.

This clonotype was counted many times. The V and J genes are TRBV12-3 or TRBV12-4 and TRBJ2-5; D is unclear. V was trimmed by 7 bases and J by 5 bases, leaving 14 bases between them. CDR3 length: 13 residues. The CDR3: CASTELVGETQYF. The CDR3 DNA follows: TGTGCCAGCACCGAACTCGTTGGGGAGACCCAGTACTTC.

At least ten counts were recorded for this clonotype. V gene TRBV5-5 combines with J gene TRBJ1-1; a weak D match, TRBD1 (5 bases). The CDR3 sequence is 16 residues long. V lost 3 bases and J lost 0, with 15 bases in between. Germline loops: CDR1 SGHKS, CDR2 YYEKEE (reference sequence). CDR3 in amino acids: CASSSQRGALNTEAFF. In nucleotides, the CDR3 is TGTGCCAGCAGCTCGCAGCGCGGGGCACTGAACACTGAAGCTTTCTTT.

The V call is TRBV6-5, the J call TRBJ1-1; no clear D. V was pared by 5 bases and J by 6 bases, with 22 bases between. CDR1 and CDR2 (germline): MNHEY, SVGAGI. This CDR3 region has 16 residues. For the CDR3, the DNA is TGTGCCAGCAGTAACCCCCCGACGGTTCGGATCCCTGAAGCTTTCTTT. Translated, it gives CASSNPPTVRIPEAFF.

This clonotype was seen more than once but under ten times. The J gene is TRBJ1-6, the V gene TRBV4-3; 9 positions match TRBD1. This CDR3 has 17 amino acids. V dropped 3 bases and J dropped 8; count of bases not matched to a gene: 11. Germline lookup yields CDR1 LGHNA and CDR2 YSLEER. The CDR3, as DNA: TGCGCCAGCAGCCAGGAACGCAGCGGGACAGGGTATTCACCCCTCCACTTT. Protein sequence: CASSQERSGTGYSPLHF.

This clonotype was counted only a few times. A junction end diverges from the germline sequence, so it may reflect a read error. This chain uses TRBV15 with TRBJ2-5; D unresolved. The CDR3 sequence is 13 residues long. Germline V gives CDR1 LNHNV, CDR2 YYDKDF (reference sequence). Written as DNA, the CDR3 is TGTGCCACCAGCGGAGAGGCCCAAGAGACCCAGTACTTC. Protein: CATSGEAQETQYF.

The chain links TRBV6-1 to TRBJ2-1, with 7 bases matching TRBD2. Trimming removed 4 bases from V and 9 bases from J; junction bases left unmatched: 15. Germline V CDR1 and CDR2: MNHNS, SASEGT. The CDR3 is 16 residues long. CDR3 sequence: CASSGRAGSPLGEQFF. CDR3 DNA sequence: TGTGCCAGCAGTGGGAGAGCGGGATCACCCCTCGGTGAGCAGTTCTTC.

The chain joins TRBV28 to TRBJ2-7, with D possibly TRBD1 on 6 matching bases. Germline V gene sequence: CDR1 MDHEN, CDR2 SYDVKM. The length of the CDR3 is 14 residues. V was cut by 2 bases and J by 5 bases, with 13 bases left in between. The CDR3 nucleotides read TGTGCCAGCAGTTTACTATCAGGGGTCAACGAGCAGTACTTC. Translation: CASSLLSGVNEQYF.